This T cell receptor beta chain derives from a study of regulatory T cells in long-lasting Graves disease. TCR beta libraries were built with iRepertoire HTBI primers and Arm-PCR of CDR3 regions. TCRdb re-derived calls from the multiplex PCR reads in MiXCR, one entry per CDR3 protein. The profile covers around 360,000 distinct CDR3 sequences, with about 17% appearing a single time and around 21% taken by the ten largest. CDR1 SGHVS and CDR2 FNYEAQ come from the germline V gene. The length of the CDR3 is 19 residues. Details on this clonotype: The junction departs from the called germline gene at one end, perhaps through a read error.

Noted time point: newly diagnosed GD, antithyroid drugs for less than 3 months. From PBMCs, RNA was extracted and then used to make the TCR library. Peripheral blood, around 9.4 milliliters of it, was drawn into EDTA tubes. This sample also belongs to another study, concerning T cells in Graves' hyperthyroidism and ophthalmopathy.

V and J are TRBV7-6 and TRBJ2-7, with 7 nucleotides matching TRBD2. The sequence was obtained from a woman aged 18-30 years with Graves disease. Sequencing used peripheral blood mononuclear cells (PBMCs), obtained at new diagnosis, from a patient treated with antithyroid drugs. CDR3 residues: CANSSWAGGVTGGSYEQYF. DNA for the CDR3: TGTGCCAACAGCTCCTGGGCCGGCGGGGTGACGGGAGGCTCCTACGAGCAGTACTTC.